This TCR beta chain was found in a study of T cell repertoires in cytomegalovirus infection. The CDR3 covers 13 residues. V shed 2 bases and J shed 3 bases, with 7 bases lying between them. The germline V gene has CDR1 KGHDR and CDR2 SFDVKD. In the case of this clonotype: No antigen is known for it.

Each CDR3 protein gets one entry after TCRdb re-called the reads with MiXCR. The profile shows about 68,000 distinct CDR3 sequences, 20% to 25% of them singletons. The clonotype originates from a human donor in good health (CMV status not recorded). Some clones in this sample may be carry-over from other donors' samples. The chain links TRBV24-1 to TRBJ2-7; D unclear. Sequencing was done on a sample of PBMCs, sequenced either directly or after in vitro stimulation (not recorded which). CDR3 amino acids: CATSDSDLYEQYF. Written as DNA, the CDR3 is TGTGCCACCAGTGATTCCGACCTCTACGAGCAGTACTTC.